These T cell receptor beta chains were read from a single sample in a study of cytomegalovirus exposure and HLA in healthy donors. Clones were sequenced by immunoSEQ multiplex PCR, and TCRdb holds only the in-frame ones, with some missing. The sample lists some 110,000 clones, around 76% occurring once. The sequencing sample was made of PBMCs. These receptors were collected from a woman in her sixties in good health and CMV-seropositive. Each CDR3 is given with its conserved first and last residue. A D gene is named only where the DNA matches it firmly. Not all rows give a size; the values are once, few, many and, for expanded clones, a class.

>.|TRBJ1-1|.|TRBV6-5
CASTGSLGANTEAFF
TGTGCCAGCACGGGTTCACTGGGGGCAAACACTGAAGCTTTCTTT
>.|TRBJ2-1|.|TRBV7-3
CASSPMQGSSYNEQFF
TGTGCCAGCAGCCCAATGCAGGGGAGCTCCTACAATGAGCAGTTCTTC
>.|TRBJ2-6|.|TRBV5-3
CARSSQRGAVSGANVLTF
TGTGCCAGAAGCAGTCAACGGGGGGCCGTCTCTGGGGCCAACGTCCTGACTTTC
>TRBD2|TRBJ2-7|.|TRBV27
CASSSRGGHPYEQYF
TGTGCCAGCAGTTCGCGCGGGGGGCACCCCTACGAGCAGTACTTC
>TRBD1|TRBJ2-3|.|TRBV7-2
CASGRNGQGATDTQYF
TGTGCCAGCGGCCGAAACGGACAGGGAGCGACAGATACGCAGTATTTT
>.|TRBJ2-5|few|TRBV9
CASTAGTAQETQYF
TGTGCCAGCACCGCGGGGACAGCCCAAGAGACCCAGTACTTC
>TRBD1|TRBJ2-7|.|TRBV4-1
CASSLGTGEYEQYF
TGCGCCAGCAGCCTCGGGACAGGGGAATACGAGCAGTACTTC
>.|TRBJ1-4|.|TRBV7-3
CASSLPATDKNEKLFF
TGTGCCAGCAGCCTCCCGGCGACAGATAAAAATGAAAAACTGTTTTTT
>.|TRBJ1-2|.|TRBV23-1
CASSHTGERDGYTF
TGCGCCAGCAGTCACACCGGGGAAAGAGATGGCTACACCTTC
>TRBD1|TRBJ2-6|few|TRBV27
CASSPGGQVISGANVLTF
TGTGCCAGCAGTCCCGGGGGACAGGTGATCTCTGGGGCCAACGTCCTGACTTTC
>TRBD2|TRBJ2-5|.|TRBV4-3
CASSQERLAGAQGRETQYF
TGCGCCAGCAGCCAAGAGAGGCTAGCGGGGGCCCAGGGACGGGAGACCCAGTACTTC
>.|TRBJ2-4|.|TRBV18
CASWEGVAGSIQYF
TGTGCCAGCTGGGAAGGAGTGGCGGGATCCATTCAGTACTTC
>TRBD1|TRBJ1-2|.|TRBV25-1
CASSDWGQGNYGYTF
TGTGCCAGCAGTGACTGGGGACAGGGAAACTATGGCTACACCTTC
>.|TRBJ1-5|.|TRBV7-2
CASSLVSGNNQPQHF
TGTGCCAGCAGCTTAGTCTCAGGGAACAATCAGCCCCAGCATTTT
>TRBD1|TRBJ1-5|few|TRBV6-5
CASSQRTGSQPQHF
TGTGCCAGCAGTCAACGGACAGGGAGTCAGCCCCAGCATTTT
>.|TRBJ1-1|.|TRBV6-5
CASRFQMNTEAFF
TGTGCCAGCAGATTCCAAATGAACACTGAAGCTTTCTTT
>TRBD2|TRBJ2-1|.|TRBV6-1
CASSVGGTSYNEQFF
TGTGCCAGCAGTGTGGGAGGGACCTCCTACAATGAGCAGTTCTTC
>TRBD2|TRBJ2-5|.|TRBV30
CAWGGLVQETQYF
TGTGCCTGGGGGGGACTAGTGCAAGAGACCCAGTACTTC
>TRBD1|TRBJ2-3|.|TRBV2
CASSANRGTSTDTQYF
TGTGCCAGCAGTGCCAACAGGGGAACGAGCACAGATACGCAGTATTTT
>.|TRBJ2-2|once|TRBV9
CASSVISRGSNTGELFF
TGTGCCAGCAGCGTAATCTCGCGGGGCAGCAACACCGGGGAGCTGTTTTTT
>TRBD1|TRBJ1-2|once|TRBV29-1
CSVADRANYGYTF
TGCAGCGTGGCCGACAGGGCTAACTATGGCTACACCTTC
>.|TRBJ2-7|.|TRBV30
CAWSPSRWTYEQYF
TGTGCCTGGAGTCCGTCCAGGTGGACCTACGAGCAGTACTTC
>.|TRBJ2-1|.|TRBV11-1
CASSQFSSYNEQFF
TGTGCCAGCAGCCAGTTTTCTAGCTACAATGAGCAGTTCTTC
>TRBD1|TRBJ2-3|.|TRBV5-4
CASSKRQGEVGTDTQYF
TGTGCCAGCAGCAAAAGACAGGGGGAGGTAGGCACAGATACGCAGTATTTT
>TRBD2|TRBJ2-7|.|TRBV7-6
CASSLAGLAGYEQYF
TGTGCCAGCAGCTTAGCGGGCCTAGCGGGTTACGAGCAGTACTTC
>TRBD1|TRBJ1-2|.|TRBV5-1
CASSLDRDAYGYTF
TGCGCCAGCAGCCTCGACAGGGATGCCTATGGCTACACCTTC
>.|TRBJ2-2|.|TRBV21-1
CASSNPLRGQGNTGELFF
TGTGCCAGCAGCAACCCTCTTAGGGGACAGGGGAACACCGGGGAGCTGTTTTTT
>TRBD1|TRBJ1-2|few|TRBV27
CASSPGQGGSGYTF
TGTGCCAGCAGTCCCGGACAGGGAGGCAGTGGCTACACCTTC
>.|TRBJ1-1|once|TRBV7-6
CASSLGAGAGTEAFF
TGTGCCAGCAGCTTAGGGGCGGGGGCAGGGACTGAAGCTTTCTTT
>TRBD1|TRBJ1-1|.|TRBV4-3
CASSQGQGAEAFF
TGCGCCAGCAGCCAAGGACAGGGTGCTGAAGCTTTCTTT
>TRBD1|TRBJ1-2|.|TRBV12-5
CAIAKSAGGQRNYGYTF
TGTGCTATCGCAAAGTCAGCAGGGGGTCAACGGAACTATGGCTACACCTTC
>TRBD1|TRBJ1-2|.|TRBV29-1
CSASGRGSNYGYTF
TGCAGCGCCTCAGGCAGGGGGTCAAACTATGGCTACACCTTC
>.|TRBJ2-6|.|TRBV5-1
CASSLPGDGANVLTF
TGCGCCAGCAGCTTGCCAGGGGATGGGGCCAACGTCCTGACTTTC
>.|TRBJ2-7|once|TRBV7-8
CASSSRTVVTYEQYF
TGTGCCAGCAGCTCCAGGACAGTAGTAACCTACGAGCAGTACTTC
>.|TRBJ1-1|.|TRBV7-2
CASSFTRGTEAFF
TGTGCCAGCAGCTTTACCAGGGGCACTGAAGCTTTCTTT
>.|TRBJ1-2|.|TRBV28
CASSLQGYGYTF
TGTGCCAGCAGTCTCCAGGGATATGGCTACACCTTC
>.|TRBJ2-3|.|TRBV18
CASSPVGDSDTQYF
TGTGCCAGCTCACCCGTGGGGGACTCAGATACGCAGTATTTT
>.|TRBJ1-4|.|TRBV5-6
CASSVDPKGDEKLFF
TGTGCCAGCAGCGTTGATCCCAAAGGGGATGAAAAACTGTTTTTT
>.|TRBJ1-1|.|TRBV4-1
CASSQELADILNTEAFF
TGCGCCAGCAGCCAAGAATTGGCTGACATTCTGAACACTGAAGCTTTCTTT
>TRBD1|TRBJ2-3|.|TRBV6-1
CASSRQGVTDTQYF
TGTGCCAGCAGTCGACAGGGAGTAACAGATACGCAGTATTTT
>.|TRBJ2-1|.|TRBV10-3
CAISESQGLEQFF
TGTGCCATCAGTGAGTCTCAGGGCCTCGAGCAGTTCTTC
>TRBD1|TRBJ2-1|.|TRBV5-1
CASSPGQGHNEQFF
TGCGCCAGCAGCCCGGGACAGGGACACAATGAGCAGTTCTTC
>.|TRBJ1-5|few|TRBV6-1
CASSGKDSSNQPQHF
TGTGCCAGCAGTGGAAAAGACAGTAGCAATCAGCCCCAGCATTTT
>.|TRBJ2-7|.|TRBV21-1
CASSKVRGRVGEQYF
TGTGCCAGCAGCAAGGTTAGGGGGAGGGTCGGCGAGCAGTACTTC
>TRBD1|TRBJ1-2|.|TRBV9
CASSAETDRGVKGYTF
TGTGCCAGCAGCGCCGAGACGGACAGGGGGGTAAAGGGCTACACCTTC
>.|TRBJ2-1|few|TRBV5-4
CASSFTGEYNEQFF
TGTGCCAGCAGCTTTACGGGTGAATACAATGAGCAGTTCTTC
>TRBD1|TRBJ1-1|.|TRBV11-1
CASSYDTGADTEAFF
TGTGCCAGCAGCTATGACACAGGGGCGGACACTGAAGCTTTCTTT
>TRBD1|TRBJ2-6|.|TRBV15
CATSRGDRGPGANVLTF
TGTGCCACCAGCAGAGGGGACAGGGGGCCTGGGGCCAACGTCCTGACTTTC